This TCR beta chain was recovered during a study of somatic mutations in cytotoxic T cells in rheumatoid arthritis. Remarks on this clone: Antigen: not known. The same CDR3 can be traced to other DNA sequences in this sample.

Study results and caveats: A largest CD8+ clone above 20% of CD8+ cells occurred in about an eighth of the roughly 65 patients. Rheumatoid arthritis patients showed slight TRBV07 underrepresentation, unadjusted for multiple comparisons. No significant CD8+ T-cell clonality difference was found between rheumatoid arthritis patients and age-matched controls.

CDR3 length equals 12 residues. The germline V gene has CDR1 GTSNPN and CDR2 SVGIG (reference sequence). The V end lost 3 bases, the J end lost 1 base, and 7 bases lay between the germline ends. Isolating CD4+ and CD8+ cells involved positive magnetic bead selection on an AutoMACS. Their purity was then checked by flow cytometry. TCRdb keeps only in-frame clones here, not all; method: immunoSEQ multiplex PCR. The sample has more than 35,000 clones, more than 80% seen once. The chain is built from TRBV30 and TRBJ2-7; D unclear. The receptor was derived from a man aged 35-49 years in good health. Sequenced sample: CD8+ T cells sorted from blood. The CDR3 DNA reads as TGTGCCTGGAGGGCAGGATCCTACGAGCAGTACTTC. This translates into CAWRAGSYEQYF. Supplemented by reference TRBV30 and TRBJ2-7, the full variable domain reads SQTIHQWPATLVQPVGSPLSLECTVEGTSNPNLYWYRQAAGRGLQLLFYSVGIGQISSEVPQNLSASRPQDRQFILSSKKLLLSDSGFYLCAWRAGSYEQYFGPGTRLTVT.